The present entry profiles one T cell receptor beta chain with its context. Its cognate antigen is unknown. These data originate in a study of cytomegalovirus exposure and HLA in healthy donors. With 60 Vbeta and 13 Jbeta primers, the PCR was carried out. Profiled with immunoSEQ multiplex PCR; TCRdb holds only in-frame clones, not every one. The sample consists of under 150,000 clones, 60% to 85% of them appearing once. Trimming took 4 bases from V and 6 from J; bases not matched to a gene: 11. This CDR3 spans 18 amino acids. The germline gives CDR1 SGHDT, CDR2 YYEEEE. General study points: Prior analysis indicated that the majority of TCR beta V segments exhibited productivity approximately 87% or approximately 30% of the time. Immune exposure information comprised only CMV serostatus. In a later analysis, donors in an Asian-associated ancestry cluster reportedly had fewer N-insertions in productive TCRs than the cohort mean.

V usage is TRBV5-6 and J usage is TRBJ2-2, with 14 positions matching TRBD2. This sequence was found in a woman in her thirties or forties in good health and CMV-seronegative. Sequenced sample: PBMCs. CDR3: CASSSPGLAGVWSGELFF. The CDR3 DNA is TGTGCCAGCAGCAGTCCGGGACTAGCGGGAGTCTGGTCCGGGGAGCTGTTTTTT. Combining the CDR3 with reference TRBV5-6 and TRBJ2-2 gives the whole variable domain DAGVTQSPTHLIKTRGQQVTLRCSPKSGHDTVSWYQQALGQGPQFIFQYYEEEERQRGNFPDRFSGHQFPNYSSELNVNALLLGDSALYLCASSSPGLAGVWSGELFFGEGSRLTVL.